Included here is one TCR beta chain sequence, with context. Its antigen is not known. These data come from a study of T cell responses to AZD1222 COVID-19 vaccine. V lost 4 bases to trimming and J lost 4 bases; unmatched junction nucleotides: 6. Germline lookup yields CDR1 MNHEY and CDR2 SVGEGT. The CDR3 runs 15 residues. Second-dose schedules of about 4 or about 12 weeks were combined. The assay was immunoSEQ multiplex PCR, and TCRdb's table has in-frame clones only and misses some. In the table there are 110,000 or so clones, 88% of which are singletons. Findings and limits, study-wide: Recipients of AZD1222 seropositive at baseline numbered only 5 or 6. Of spike-specific TCRs, nearly half reportedly target regions left unmutated in variants. Once two AZD1222 doses were given, Spike-specific TCR breadth and depth went up.

This sequence joins TRBV6-2 or TRBV6-3 and TRBJ2-1, with 8 bases matching TRBD1. The receptor's source is an adult who received the AZD1222 COVID-19 vaccine. The material was peripheral blood, obtained 28 days after the second AZD1222 dose. The CDR3 sequence: CASSSPGQVYNEQFF. CDR3 in DNA: TGTGCCAGCAGTTCGCCGGGACAGGTTTACAATGAGCAGTTCTTC.